Detailed here is one T cell receptor beta chain. Antigen unknown. At one of its ends the junction is not consistent with the germline gene, which may arise from a read error. The CDR3 totals 15 residues. The germline V gene has CDR1 SSHAT and CDR2 FNYEAQ (reference sequence). The data were taken from a study of vaccination and CD4 T cells after COVID-19. Treatment: approximately 10-day PBMC culture with coronavirus spike peptide pools or control peptides (ViraFEST assay). Scientists separated out CD4+ T cells through negative selection following 10 days in culture. The Oncomine TCR Beta short-read assay generated sequence data from the DNA of cultured CD4+ T cells. Genomic DNA was taken out of cultured CD4+ T cells by extraction. TCRdb itself ran the PCR reads through MiXCR, one entry per CDR3 protein. The data show around 10,000 distinct CDR3 sequences, approximately 40% seen once.

Sample: CD4+ T cells from blood, cultured in vitro. This chain connects TRBV7-7 to TRBJ2-3, with D possibly TRBD1 on 6 matching bases. The receptor's source is a human donor who had recovered from COVID-19. For the CDR3, the DNA is TGTGCTAGCAGCTCCGGCACAGGGTCCACAGATACGCAGTATTTT. Translated, it gives CASSSGTGSTDTQYF.